This T cell receptor beta chain was identified during a study of OX40 agonist ivuxolimab in advanced cancers. Looking at the study overall: Ivuxolimab was administered intravenously to patients at 0.01 to 10 mg/kg every 2 weeks. Broader study findings: Circulating CD4+ and CD8+ T cells showed clonal expansion by week 6 at 0.1 to 3.0 mg/kg.

A remark on this clone: The antigen remains undetermined.

People who had autoimmune disease history or systemic immunosuppression were excluded. CDR3 length: 14 amino acids. Trimming removed 5 bases from V and 8 bases from J, with 13 bases in between. Germline CDR1 is SNHLY and CDR2 is FYNNEI. TCRdb keeps only in-frame clones here, not all; method: immunoSEQ multiplex PCR. The sample lists about 110,000 clones; approximately 90% were seen once. The specimen comprised CD4+ or CD8+ T cells sorted from blood, sampled in a trial of the OX40 agonist ivuxolimab. V and J are TRBV2 and TRBJ1-6; possible D gene TRBD1, 5 bases. This TCR came from an adult with an advanced solid tumor such as melanoma, head and neck, liver or kidney cancer. The CDR3 sequence: CASSTEQEYSPLHF. In nucleotides, the CDR3 is TGTGCCAGCAGTACTGAACAGGAGTATTCACCCCTCCACTTT.